These 21 T cell receptor beta chains were all obtained from the same sample, sequenced in a study of T-cell reconstitution after alpha-beta-depleted transplantation in children. Unique molecular identifiers were incorporated when the TCRbeta library was constructed. Each CDR3 protein is one row after TCRdb ran MiXCR on the PCR reads. The sample consists of about 250,000 distinct CDR3 sequences, 20% to 30% of them appearing once. Material: PBMCs, mostly from graft donor cells, obtained 360 days after TCRalphabeta/CD19-depleted stem cell transplant. These receptors were collected from a female patient aged 2-15 years who had a stem cell transplant for congenital amegakaryocytic thrombocytopenia, so the T cells may come from the graft donor.

The table lists this clonotype with many counts. The rearrangement uses TRBV28 and TRBJ1-1, with D hard to call. V was cut by 3 bases and J by 2 bases, with 1 base left in between. Germline lookup yields CDR1 MDHEN and CDR2 SYDVKM. The CDR3 has 11 residues. The CDR3 sequence: CASSFNTEAFF. CDR3 in DNA: TGTGCCAGCAGTTTTAACACTGAAGCTTTCTTT.

This clonotype was seen at least ten times. The chain is built from TRBV4-1 and TRBJ2-7; 10 bases are a match to TRBD2. The CDR3 spans 16 residues. Germline CDR1 is MGHRA and CDR2 is YSYEKL. Losses at the gene ends were 2 bases for V and 4 bases for J; bases not matched to a gene: 8. The CDR3 spells CASSQSFLAGVYEQYF. Written as DNA, the CDR3 is TGCGCCAGCAGCCAATCGTTCCTAGCGGGAGTGTACGAGCAGTACTTC.

The chain carries TRBV18 and TRBJ1-5, with no clear D. The CDR3 spans 14 residues. Germline lookup yields CDR1 KGHSH and CDR2 LQKENI. The V gene lost 2 bases and the J gene lost 4 bases, with 9 bases spanning the gap. For the CDR3, the DNA is TGTGCCAGCTCACCAAGTGGGAGAAATCAGCCCCAGCATTTT. This sequence encodes CASSPSGRNQPQHF.

J is TRBJ2-7 and V is TRBV12-3 or TRBV12-4; 7 bases are a match to TRBD1. V dropped 2 bases and J dropped 3; count of bases not matched to a gene: 16. The CDR3 loop spans 18 amino acids. CDR3 nucleotides: TGTGCCAGCAGTTTATTTAACCTGAATACAGGGGAACACTACGAGCAGTACTTC. It specifies CASSLFNLNTGEHYEQYF.

This clonotype was counted between two and nine times. V and J are TRBV4-2 and TRBJ2-3; 10 positions agree with TRBD2. CDR3 length equals 17 residues. Germline loops: CDR1 LGHNA, CDR2 YNFKEQ. Trimming took 1 base from V and 0 from J; bases not matched to a gene: 4. The CDR3 nucleotides read TGTGCCAGCAGCCAAGTTACTAGCGGGGCTAGCACAGATACGCAGTATTTT. Protein sequence: CASSQVTSGASTDTQYF.

The table lists this clonotype with a few counts. One end of the junction varies from germline; a read error may be responsible. This chain joins TRBV20-1 and TRBJ2-1; possible D gene TRBD1, 6 bases. There are 16 residues in the CDR3. Germline CDR1 DFQATT, CDR2 SNEGSKA (reference sequence). The CDR3 coding sequence is TGCTGTGCTAGAGGGTCGGTAGGGGGTAGCTACAATGAGCAGTTCTTC. Its translation: CCARGSVGGSYNEQFF.

V usage is TRBV29-1 and J usage is TRBJ2-5; D not resolved. The CDR3 runs to 14 residues. Trimming removed 4 bases from V and 5 bases from J, with 17 bases in between. Per germline, CDR1 SQVTM and CDR2 ANQGSEA. CDR3 bases: TGCAGCGTTGGCCCCTTCGGACCAAAGGAGACCCAGTACTTC. Encoded protein: CSVGPFGPKETQYF. Variable domain in full (rest from reference TRBV29-1 and TRBJ2-5): SAVISQKPSRDICQRGTSLTIQCQVDSQVTMMFWYRQQPGQSLTLIATANQGSEATYESGFVIDKFPISRPNLTFSTLTVSNMSPEDSSIYLCSVGPFGPKETQYFGPGTRLLVL.

This rearrangement joins TRBV20-1 to TRBJ2-1; no definite D call. Germline CDR1 DFQATT, CDR2 SNEGSKA (reference sequence). This CDR3 has 12 residues. V dropped 3 bases and J dropped 9 bases, with 12 bases sitting between them. CDR3 bases: TGCAGTGCTAGCGGTCCATTAGGTGAGCAGTTCTTC. Translated, it gives CSASGPLGEQFF.

This clonotype was seen ten or more times. The chain recombines TRBV7-3 with TRBJ2-2, with D perhaps TRBD1 (5 bases). Germline V gene sequence: CDR1 SGHTA, CDR2 FQGTGA. With 6 bases removed from V and 6 bases from J, the gap between germline ends came to 11 bases. This CDR3 contains 13 residues. The CDR3 loop is CASRGKGSGELFF. DNA of the CDR3: TGTGCCAGCAGAGGGAAGGGGTCCGGGGAGCTGTTTTTT.

This clonotype was picked up many times. Written as DNA, the CDR3 is TGTGCCAGCCAGACCCTAGCGGGCCTAAGGCAGTTCTTC. Translated, it gives CASQTLAGLRQFF. The chain joins TRBV12-3 or TRBV12-4 to TRBJ2-1; 8 nucleotides line up with TRBD2. The V segment lost 8 bases and the J segment 12 bases; nucleotides outside the gene matches: 12. The CDR3 runs 13 residues.

This clonotype has a handful of counts. The J gene is TRBJ2-1, the V gene TRBV15, with 14 nucleotides matching TRBD2. Germline CDR1 LNHNV, CDR2 YYDKDF (reference sequence). Germline trimming cut 3 bases from V and 8 bases from J; bases unmatched to any gene: 3. This CDR3 is built from 15 residues. The DNA for the CDR3 is TGTGCCACCAGCAGTCCGGGACTAGCGGGAGATGAGCAGTTCTTC. It codes for CATSSPGLAGDEQFF. Drawing the rest from reference TRBV15 and TRBJ2-1, the complete variable domain is DAMVIQNPRYQVTQFGKPVTLSCSQTLNHNVMYWYQQKSSQAPKLLFHYYDKDFNNEADTPDNFQSRRPNTSFCFLDIRSPGLGDTAMYLCATSSPGLAGDEQFFGPGTRLTVL.

This clonotype has more than one count but fewer than ten. The chain is built from TRBV29-1 and TRBJ2-7; 7 nucleotides line up with TRBD1. The V segment lost 6 bases and the J segment 0 bases; nucleotides outside the gene matches: 14. The CDR3 is 16 amino acids. CDR1 is SQVTM and CDR2 is ANQGSEA in the germline V gene. The CDR3 DNA follows: TGCAGCGTACACGACACGGACAGGTCAAGCTCCTACGAGCAGTACTTC. It encodes CSVHDTDRSSSYEQYF.

The V and J genes are TRBV5-4 and TRBJ2-2; TRBD2 agrees at 12 bases. Germline CDR1 and CDR2: SGHNT and YYREEE (reference sequence). The CDR3 loop spans 16 amino acids. The junction had 3 bases not matched to a gene; V was cut back by 5 bases and J by 1 base. CDR3 amino acids: CASRRTSGKNTGELFF. CDR3 nucleotides: TGTGCCAGCAGGAGGACTAGCGGGAAGAACACCGGGGAGCTGTTTTTT.

This clonotype turned up a few times. This sequence joins TRBV7-9 and TRBJ2-7; no firm D call. V was clipped by 4 bases and J by 5 bases, with 6 bases between them. The CDR3 is made up of 11 amino acids. Germline CDR1 SEHNR, CDR2 FQNEAQ (reference sequence). CDR3 residues: CASSSLDEQYF. CDR3 nucleotide sequence: TGTGCCAGCAGCTCCTTGGACGAGCAGTACTTC.

The table lists this clonotype with a few counts. J is TRBJ2-7 and V is TRBV11-2; D possibly corresponds to TRBD2 (5 bases). This CDR3 has 13 residues. Germline V gene sequence: CDR1 SGHAT, CDR2 FQNNGV. Trimming took off 0 bases at V and 4 bases at J, with 7 bases between the two ends. The CDR3 sequence is CASSLDLAYEQYF. CDR3 bases: TGTGCCAGCAGCTTAGATCTAGCTTACGAGCAGTACTTC.

The V call is TRBV28, the J call TRBJ1-5; perhaps TRBD1 as D (5 bases). This CDR3 has 14 residues. Germline CDR1 is MDHEN and CDR2 is SYDVKM. V lost 6 bases, J lost 6 bases, and 15 bases lay in between. This CDR3 is CASRGVGEVQPQHF. The CDR3 DNA follows: TGTGCCAGCAGGGGGGTAGGGGAGGTTCAGCCCCAGCATTTT.

This clonotype has a count of ten or more. The chain uses TRBV2 and TRBJ2-7; a weak D match, TRBD2 (6 bases). The CDR3 length is 13 residues. Germline V gene sequence: CDR1 SNHLY, CDR2 FYNNEI. The V gene lost 6 bases and the J gene lost 11 bases, with 20 bases spanning the gap. The chain's CDR3 is CASRSRRGIHKYF. DNA of the CDR3: TGTGCCAGCAGGAGCCGGAGGGGTATACATAAGTACTTC.

The chain carries TRBV4-2 and TRBJ2-5; TRBD2 might be the D (7 bases). The CDR3 spans 15 residues. With 0 bases removed from V and 4 bases from J, the gap between germline ends came to 12 bases. In germline, CDR1 is LGHNA, CDR2 YNFKEQ. In nucleotides, the CDR3 is TGTGCCAGCAGCCAAGATGGGGGGGCCCCAGAGACCCAGTACTTC. Amino acids: CASSQDGGAPETQYF.

This clonotype was seen only a few times. This sequence joins TRBV20-1 and TRBJ2-1, with no clear D. The CDR3 sequence is 14 residues long. Deletions cut 1 base from V and 0 bases from J, with 7 bases between. Germline V gene data show CDR1 as DFQATT and CDR2 as SNEGSKA (reference sequence). CDR3 coding DNA: TGCAGTGCTAGAGTGGCGACCTCCTACAATGAGCAGTTCTTC. Translated, it gives CSARVATSYNEQFF.

V and J are TRBV28 and TRBJ2-7; TRBD2 matches at 7 bases. This CDR3 contains 17 residues. Germline V CDR1 and CDR2: MDHEN, SYDVKM. Losses at the gene ends were 3 bases for V and 2 bases for J; bases not matched to a gene: 13. The CDR3 sequence: CASSFRLLPAGTYEQYF. For the CDR3, the DNA is TGTGCCAGCAGTTTCCGCCTTCTCCCAGCGGGGACCTACGAGCAGTACTTC.

This chain joins TRBV4-1 and TRBJ1-5; D gene uncertain. V gave up 0 bases and J gave up 9 bases, with 15 bases separating them. The CDR3 is 15 amino acids. Germline loops: CDR1 MGHRA, CDR2 YSYEKL. The CDR3, as DNA: TGCGCCAGCAGCCAAGATCGGCAGTCCCATCGGCCCCAGCATTTT. This codes for CASSQDRQSHRPQHF.